This entry lists 14 T cell receptor beta chains sequenced from one sample in a study of post-analysis software for immune sequencing data. The study, taken as a whole, reports: Among 5 or 6 TRBV segments more frequent in patients than controls were TRBV5-6, TRBV5-1 and TRBV20-1.

The library was made from cDNA and included unique molecular identifiers. One entry per CDR3 protein, called by TCRdb with MiXCR from the PCR reads. The sample yields 700,000 to 800,000 distinct CDR3 sequences, roughly 27% seen once. Their target antigens are unknown. Sequenced material: blood. Every receptor here comes from a girl between 10 and 17 years old with multiple sclerosis.

With regard to this clonotype: Mismatch with germline at one junction end may stem from a read error. CDR3 region: CASSPRDPKPFF. In nucleotides, the CDR3 is TGTGCCAGCAGTCCCCGGGATCCAAAACCGTTTTTT. The chain employs TRBV28 and TRBJ1-4; D unclear. The CDR3 consists of 12 residues. Germline lookup yields CDR1 MDHEN and CDR2 SYDVKM.

The table lists this clonotype with a few counts. V gene TRBV7-2 combines with J gene TRBJ2-4; D unclear. The V and J ends lost 5 bases and 6 bases respectively, with 26 bases between them. Germline V gives CDR1 SGHTA, CDR2 FQGNSA. This CDR3 comprises 18 residues. DNA for the CDR3: TGTGCCAGCAGCCGCCAAACCCCAGTTATGAATCTTTTAAACATTCAGTACTTC. Translation: CASSRQTPVMNLLNIQYF.

This chain uses TRBV7-9 with TRBJ2-3; TRBD1 agrees at 8 bases. Losses at the gene ends were 4 bases for V and 0 bases for J; bases not matched to a gene: 6. The CDR3 sequence is 16 residues long. The germline V gene encodes CDR1 SEHNR and CDR2 FQNEAQ (reference sequence). The CDR3 here is CASSSSGQVSTDTQYF. The CDR3 DNA reads TGTGCCAGCAGCTCCTCGGGACAGGTTAGCACAGATACGCAGTATTTT.

V usage is TRBV7-9 and J usage is TRBJ2-3; TRBD2 agrees at 9 bases. The ends lost 3 bases at V and 4 bases at J; junction bases unmatched: 8. CDR1 and CDR2 (germline): SEHNR, FQNEAQ (reference sequence). The CDR3 spans 16 residues. Here the CDR3 reads CASSFRLAEGADTQYF. The CDR3, as DNA: TGTGCCAGCAGCTTCCGACTAGCGGAGGGGGCAGATACGCAGTATTTT.

This clonotype turned up a few times. The gene calls are TRBV29-1 and TRBJ2-7; D remains ambiguous. The V gene lost 0 bases and the J gene lost 6 bases, with 12 bases spanning the gap. There are 13 residues in the CDR3. Germline V gene lookup returns CDR1 SQVTM and CDR2 ANQGSEA. The CDR3 coding sequence is TGCAGCGTTGAAGATCGAGGCCCCGGCGAGCAGTACTTC. Translated, it gives CSVEDRGPGEQYF.

This clonotype was recorded a few times. This rearrangement joins TRBV4-1 to TRBJ1-5, with D possibly matching TRBD1 (5 bases). Trimming stripped 3 bases from V and 4 bases from J, with 13 bases between. CDR1 MGHRA and CDR2 YSYEKL come from the germline V gene. The CDR3 covers 15 residues. CDR3 sequence reads: CASSHEGRGNQPQHF. The CDR3 DNA sequence: TGCGCCAGCAGCCACGAGGGACGAGGAAATCAGCCCCAGCATTTT.

V is TRBV7-2 and J is TRBJ2-7; D ambiguous. Germline lookup yields CDR1 SGHTA and CDR2 FQGNSA. The ends were cut back, 1 base at V and 3 bases at J, with 13 bases in the middle. The CDR3 totals 15 residues. The CDR3 is CASSLDPALRYEQYF. CDR3 DNA: TGTGCCAGCAGCTTAGACCCTGCCCTTCGCTACGAGCAGTACTTC.

This clonotype showed up just a few times. V and J are TRBV5-5 and TRBJ2-3; D not resolved. This CDR3 contains 15 residues. CDR1 SGHKS and CDR2 YYEKEE come from the germline V gene (reference sequence). Trimming took 0 bases from V and 0 from J, leaving 8 bases between them. The CDR3 protein is CASSLGRLSTDTQYF. CDR3 nucleotide sequence: TGTGCCAGCAGCTTGGGCAGGCTCAGCACAGATACGCAGTATTTT. The complete variable domain, with remaining parts taken from reference TRBV5-5 and TRBJ2-3, reads DAGVTQSPTHLIKTRGQQVTLRCSPISGHKSVSWYQQVLGQGPQFIFQYYEKEERGRGNFPDRFSARQFPNYSSELNVNALLLGDSALYLCASSLGRLSTDTQYFGPGTRLTVL.

This clonotype has more than one count but fewer than ten. The chain joins TRBV6-5 to TRBJ2-7; perhaps TRBD1 as D (6 bases). This CDR3 is built from 19 residues. Trimming took 4 bases from V and 2 from J, leaving 27 bases between them. The germline V gene has CDR1 MNHEY and CDR2 SVGAGI. The CDR3 DNA is TGTGCCAGCAGTTCCAGACCCGGGACATCGGATAGTATCGCCTACGAGCAGTACTTC. This codes for CASSSRPGTSDSIAYEQYF.

The chain combines TRBV7-9 with TRBJ2-1; D is undetermined. The CDR3 has 14 amino acids. In germline, CDR1 is SEHNR, CDR2 FQNEAQ (reference sequence). V gave up 0 bases and J gave up 5 bases, with 8 bases separating them. CDR3 loop: CASSLAGADNEQFF. The CDR3 DNA is TGTGCCAGCAGCTTAGCCGGCGCGGACAATGAGCAGTTCTTC.

The V call is TRBV6-2 or TRBV6-3, the J call TRBJ2-1; TRBD1 is a possible D gene (7 bases). The CDR3 sequence is 12 residues long. Germline V gene sequence: CDR1 MNHEY, CDR2 SVGEGT. With 7 bases removed from V and 9 bases from J, the gap between germline ends came to 13 bases. The DNA for the CDR3 is TGTGCCAGCAAGACAGGGAGGACTGAGCAGTTCTTC. Amino acids: CASKTGRTEQFF.

This clonotype was detected only a few times. The chain is built from TRBV12-3 or TRBV12-4 and TRBJ1-4; 10 bases map to TRBD1. V trimming: 5 bases; J trimming: 8 bases; junction bases outside the gene matches: 8. This CDR3 has 15 amino acids. In DNA, the CDR3 is TGTGCCAGCAGTCCGACGACAGGGGGCCGGGAAAAACTGTTTTTT. Translating it yields CASSPTTGGREKLFF.

This clonotype has more than one count but fewer than ten. The chain links TRBV25-1 to TRBJ2-5; D gene unclear. V lost 0 bases, J lost 2 bases, and 19 bases lay in between. CDR3 size: 18 residues. The germline gives CDR1 MGHDK, CDR2 SYGVNS. CDR3 bases: TGTGCCAGCAGTGAATATGCGGCCCGCTTTGACAATCAAGAGACCCAGTACTTC. Amino acid sequence: CASSEYAARFDNQETQYF.

The V and J genes are TRBV10-3 and TRBJ2-3; D remains ambiguous. V lost 4 bases to trimming and J lost 0 bases, with 8 bases between them. The CDR3 loop spans 14 amino acids. The germline V gene has CDR1 ENHRY and CDR2 SYGVKD. DNA of the CDR3: TGTGCCATCAGTGCGGGTGTGAGCACAGATACGCAGTATTTT. It translates to CAISAGVSTDTQYF.